Below are 9 T cell receptor beta chains sequenced from a single sample in a study of shared T cell receptors in the human thymus. The assay was immunoSEQ multiplex PCR, and TCRdb's table has in-frame clones only and misses some. The sample lists hundreds of thousands of clones, roughly 88% seen once, with more than 0.008% in the top ten. This same sample was also part of a study on human thymus T cells.

Sequencing used thymocytes. Receptors were obtained from a girl under two years old with a congenital heart defect.

V gene TRBV9 combines with J gene TRBJ1-2; unclear D gene. The CDR3 covers 16 residues. CDR1 is SGDLS and CDR2 is YYNGEE in the germline V gene. The V end was cut by 4 bases, the J end by 2 bases, with 18 bases between. The CDR3 reads CASSQIGEALNYGYTF. DNA for the CDR3: TGTGCCAGCAGCCAAATTGGGGAGGCGTTGAACTATGGCTACACCTTC.

The rearrangement uses TRBV21-1 and TRBJ1-5; the D segment call TRBD1 is taken from the table without a DNA check. TRBV21-1 is shown as a pseudogene. This CDR3 region has 17 residues. CDR3: CASSTPGTAFSNQPQHF. CDR3 in DNA: TGTGCCAGCAGCACCCCGGGGACAGCTTTTAGCAATCAGCCCCAGCATTTT.

The CDR3 spells CASSHKDRVGNTIYF. For the CDR3, the DNA is TGTGCCAGCAGTCACAAGGACAGGGTAGGAAACACCATATATTTT. This rearrangement joins TRBV28 to TRBJ1-3; 8 nucleotides agree with TRBD1. The CDR3 length is 15 residues. Germline-derived CDR1 and CDR2 are MDHEN and SYDVKM. Trimming removed 5 bases from V and 4 bases from J; junction bases left unmatched: 7.

J is TRBJ1-1 and V is TRBV12-5; TRBD1 might be the D (5 bases). The CDR3 is made up of 15 amino acids. CDR1 and CDR2 (germline): LGHNT, FRNRAP. The V gene lost 6 bases and the J gene lost 3 bases, with 17 bases spanning the gap. The CDR3 DNA follows: TGTGCTAGTGGCCGCACCAGGGTAATGGACACTGAAGCTTTCTTT. Translated, it gives CASGRTRVMDTEAFF.

This clone was counted a single time. The gene calls are TRBV28 and TRBJ1-1; possible D gene TRBD1, 6 bases. Trimming shortened V by 2 bases and J by 0 bases, and 19 bases separated the two germline ends. The V gene's germline CDR1 is MDHEN and CDR2 SYDVKM. There are 18 residues in the CDR3. The CDR3 here is CASSLAEDRPVMNTEAFF. Here the CDR3 DNA reads TGTGCCAGCAGTTTAGCCGAAGACAGGCCCGTAATGAACACTGAAGCTTTCTTT.

This sequence joins TRBV30 and TRBJ1-1; D is unresolved. This CDR3 comprises 21 residues. Per germline, CDR1 GTSNPN and CDR2 SVGIG (reference sequence). V lost 4 bases and J lost 11, with 44 bases in between. The CDR3 is CAWTPFIFGNDNSSTPLGAFF. The CDR3 DNA reads TGTGCCTGGACTCCTTTCATCTTCGGTAATGATAATTCCTCCACCCCCCTCGGGGCTTTCTTT.

This chain uses TRBV6-5 with TRBJ1-3; D is ambiguous. V lost 2 bases to trimming and J lost 3 bases, with 8 bases between them. The CDR3 runs to 14 residues. Germline V gives CDR1 MNHEY, CDR2 SVGAGI. CDR3 sequence reads: CASSYRAGGNTIYF. CDR3 nucleotide sequence: TGTGCCAGCAGTTACCGAGCCGGTGGAAACACCATATATTTT.

This chain links TRBV19 with TRBJ2-3, with 9 bases aligning to TRBD1. The V gene end was trimmed by 7 bases and the J gene end by 0 bases; junction bases not matched to a gene: 5. CDR3 size: 15 residues. From germline, CDR1 is LNHDA and CDR2 SQIVND (reference sequence). This CDR3 is CASTGQGSSTDTQYF. DNA for the CDR3: TGTGCCAGTACGGGACAGGGATCTAGCACAGATACGCAGTATTTT.

This sequence joins TRBV9 and TRBJ1-2, with 8 nucleotides matching TRBD1. Germline CDR1 SGDLS, CDR2 YYNGEE. Unmatched junction bases numbered 14, after V lost 4 bases and J lost 3 bases. The CDR3 is 17 residues long. Here the CDR3 reads CASSRPAQGARDYGYTF. The CDR3, as DNA: TGTGCCAGCAGCCGACCGGCTCAGGGGGCGCGGGACTATGGCTACACCTTC.